The 11 T cell receptor beta chains below come from one sample, sequenced in a study of cytomegalovirus exposure and HLA in healthy donors. It was with 60 Vbeta and 13 Jbeta primers that the PCR ran. The method was immunoSEQ multiplex PCR; TCRdb's version includes in-frame clones alone and lacks a portion of them. The repertoire includes about 140,000 clones, more than 70% of them detected once, and approximately 11% sits in the top ten. Sequencing was performed on PBMCs. These receptors came from a man aged 18 to 35 in good health and CMV-seropositive.

The V and J genes are TRBV20-1 and TRBJ2-3; D gene uncertain. In germline, CDR1 is DFQATT, CDR2 SNEGSKA (reference sequence). This CDR3 is built from 11 residues. V gave up 2 bases and J gave up 2 bases, with 2 bases separating them. CDR3 nucleotide sequence: TGCAGTGCTAGATACACAGATACGCAGTATTTT. The encoded protein is CSARYTDTQYF.

This clone showed up just a few times. The CDR3 here is CASTPITGEPNEKLFF. The CDR3 DNA is TGTGCCAGTACCCCCATAACCGGGGAGCCTAATGAAAAACTGTTTTTT. The chain joins TRBV19 to TRBJ1-4; the D is unclear. The CDR3 spans 16 residues. The V gene's germline CDR1 is LNHDA and CDR2 SQIVND (reference sequence). V was pared by 7 bases and J by 3 bases, with 18 bases between.

This clone appeared many times. CDR3 in DNA: TGTGCCAGCAGTGAAGGGACTACGTTCGATGAGACCCAGTACTTC. Protein product: CASSEGTTFDETQYF. The J gene is TRBJ2-5, the V gene TRBV2, with a weak D call TRBD2 (6 bases). Germline CDR1 is SNHLY and CDR2 is FYNNEI. The CDR3 runs 15 residues. V gave up 1 base and J gave up 5 bases, with 14 bases separating them.

The chain joins TRBV25-1 to TRBJ2-3, with 7 bases fitting TRBD1. Germline V gene data show CDR1 as MGHDK and CDR2 as SYGVNS. The CDR3 is 16 residues long. Losses at the gene ends were 5 bases for V and 0 bases for J; bases not matched to a gene: 8. The CDR3 is CASSQTGAPSTDTQYF. Here the CDR3 DNA reads TGTGCCAGCAGTCAAACAGGGGCCCCAAGCACAGATACGCAGTATTTT.

The chain has TRBV30 and TRBJ2-2; 8 bases fit TRBD1. CDR3 length equals 15 residues. The V and J ends lost 2 bases and 0 bases, in that order; junction bases with no gene match: 2. Germline V gives CDR1 GTSNPN, CDR2 SVGIG (reference sequence). The CDR3 protein is CAWSQGQANTGELFF. Here the CDR3 DNA reads TGTGCCTGGAGTCAGGGACAGGCGAACACCGGGGAGCTGTTTTTT.

This clone appeared a few times. J is TRBJ2-3 and V is TRBV19, with 7 positions matching TRBD2. Germline V lookup: CDR1 LNHDA, CDR2 SQIVND (reference sequence). V shed 7 bases, J shed 3 bases, and the junction held 4 bases outside the gene matches. The CDR3 is made up of 13 amino acids. CDR3 sequence (DNA): TGTGCCAGTAAATTCGGGGGGACAGATACGCAGTATTTT. Encoded protein: CASKFGGTDTQYF.

J is TRBJ2-1 and V is TRBV27; 8 nucleotides align to TRBD2. Germline V gene data show CDR1 as MNHEY and CDR2 as SMNVEV (reference sequence). Trimming cost V 0 bases and J 3 bases; bases outside gene matches: 4. The CDR3 covers 16 residues. This chain's CDR3 is CASSLSAGANYNEQFF. The CDR3 DNA is TGTGCCAGCAGTTTATCAGCGGGGGCGAACTACAATGAGCAGTTCTTC.

J is TRBJ2-7 and V is TRBV4-1; 7 bases align to TRBD1. V was clipped by 2 bases and J by 7 bases; unmatched bases: 2. Germline V gene data show CDR1 as MGHRA and CDR2 as YSYEKL. CDR3 length: 12 amino acids. CDR3 nucleotides: TGCGCCAGCAGCCAAAACAGGGGTGAGCAGTACTTC. Its translation: CASSQNRGEQYF.

With regard to this clone: The junction departs from the called germline gene at one end, perhaps through a read error. CDR3 sequence reads: CAPSGDWASGHNEQFF. The CDR3 coding sequence is TGTGCCCCCAGCGGGGACTGGGCTAGCGGCCACAATGAGCAGTTCTTC. The V gene is TRBV15, the J gene TRBJ2-1, with 7 bases lining up with TRBD2. The CDR3 spans 16 residues. Germline V lookup: CDR1 LNHNV, CDR2 YYDKDF (reference sequence).

CDR3 in DNA: TGTGCCAGCAGCGTGAATCCGGGACAGGGTTTGCCAGATACGCAGTATTTT. Translation gives CASSVNPGQGLPDTQYF. This rearrangement joins TRBV7-9 to TRBJ2-3; 9 bases fit TRBD1. This CDR3 region has 17 residues. Germline V gives CDR1 SEHNR, CDR2 FQNEAQ (reference sequence). Unmatched junction bases numbered 13, after V lost 5 bases and J lost 4 bases.

The CDR3 nucleotides are TGTGCCAGCAGTTTGGTGCAGGGGAGAGGGCTTTACGAGCAGTACTTC. It specifies CASSLVQGRGLYEQYF. The chain is built from TRBV28 and TRBJ2-7; tentatively, D is TRBD1 (6 bases). This CDR3 is 16 amino acids long. Germline V gene sequence: CDR1 MDHEN, CDR2 SYDVKM. The V end lost 3 bases, the J end lost 4 bases, and 19 bases lay between the germline ends.